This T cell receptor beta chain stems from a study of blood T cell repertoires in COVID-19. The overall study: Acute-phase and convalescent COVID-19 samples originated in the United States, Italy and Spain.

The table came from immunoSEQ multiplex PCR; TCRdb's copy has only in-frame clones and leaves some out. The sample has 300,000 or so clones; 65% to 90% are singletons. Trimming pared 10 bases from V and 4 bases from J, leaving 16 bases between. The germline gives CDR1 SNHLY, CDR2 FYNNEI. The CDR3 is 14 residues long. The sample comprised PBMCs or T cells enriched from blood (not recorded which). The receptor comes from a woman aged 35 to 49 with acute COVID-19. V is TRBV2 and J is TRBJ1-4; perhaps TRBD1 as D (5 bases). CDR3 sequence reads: CATSLGGINEKLFF. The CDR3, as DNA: TGTGCCACTTCCCTGGGGGGGATTAATGAAAAACTGTTTTTT.